The 10 T cell receptor beta chains listed next were all sequenced from one sample in a study of control samples from healthy donors and cancer patients. Profiled with immunoSEQ multiplex PCR; TCRdb holds only in-frame clones, not every one. The sample has around 140,000 clones, more than 85% seen once. Material for sequencing was blood. The receptors were sampled from a young man in good health.

The rearrangement links TRBV18 to TRBJ1-1; 9 bases align to TRBD1. V lost 5 bases, J lost 7 bases, and 11 bases stayed unmatched. The CDR3 totals 15 residues. Germline V gives CDR1 KGHSH, CDR2 LQKENI. As DNA, the CDR3 is TGTGCCAGCTCAGTCACCGGGACAGGGTCGGTTGAAGCTTTCTTT. It yields the protein CASSVTGTGSVEAFF.

The rearrangement joins TRBV7-9 to TRBJ1-2, with no clear D. CDR1 is SEHNR and CDR2 is FQNEAQ in the germline V gene (reference sequence). The CDR3 runs to 14 residues. V was shortened by 1 base and J by 0 bases, with 6 bases between the two germline ends. DNA for the CDR3: TGTGCCAGCAGCTTAGGGCAGGCTAACTATGGCTACACCTTC. As protein: CASSLGQANYGYTF.

V is TRBV29-1 and J is TRBJ1-1; D is unresolved. CDR1 SQVTM and CDR2 ANQGSEA come from the germline V gene. The V end was cut by 3 bases, the J end by 4 bases, with 3 bases between. The CDR3 sequence is 10 residues long. CDR3 bases: TGCAGCGTTGAGGGCACTGAAGCTTTCTTT. It specifies CSVEGTEAFF.

The chain carries TRBV2 and TRBJ2-1, with D uncertain. Germline V gene data show CDR1 as SNHLY and CDR2 as FYNNEI. The CDR3 spans 11 residues. V shed 6 bases and J shed 6 bases, with 6 bases lying between them. CDR3 in amino acids: CASSGLNEQFF. Here the CDR3 DNA reads TGTGCCAGCAGCGGGCTCAATGAGCAGTTCTTC.

The chain links TRBV3-1 (or the pseudogene TRBV3-2) to TRBJ2-5; no firm D call. CDR3 length: 11 amino acids. V was pared by 1 base and J by 4 bases, with 1 base between. CDR1 is LGHDT and CDR2 is YNNKEL in the germline V gene (reference sequence). The CDR3, as DNA: TGTGCCAGCAGCCAAGGAGAGACCCAGTACTTC. This sequence encodes CASSQGETQYF.

This chain links TRBV2 with TRBJ2-2; 9 bases are a match to TRBD2. The J segment lost 0 bases and the V segment lost 1 base, leaving 3 bases of the junction unmatched. Germline V gene lookup returns CDR1 SNHLY and CDR2 FYNNEI. The CDR3 runs 17 residues. The CDR3 nucleotides are TGTGCCAGCAGTGAAGATAGCGGGGGACCGAACACCGGGGAGCTGTTTTTT. It translates to CASSEDSGGPNTGELFF.

The chain joins TRBV4-3 to TRBJ2-7; tentative D call: TRBD1 (5 bases). From germline, CDR1 is LGHNA and CDR2 YSLEER. V lost 1 base and J 5 bases, leaving 21 bases between the germline ends. This CDR3 has 17 amino acids. The CDR3 DNA reads TGCGCCAGCAGCCAAGGTTACACCGGGCCACAGGCCAACGAGCAGTACTTC. Residues: CASSQGYTGPQANEQYF.

V usage is TRBV12-3 or TRBV12-4 and J usage is TRBJ1-4; tentatively, D is TRBD1 (5 bases). The V gene lost 8 bases and the J gene lost 8 bases, with 9 bases spanning the gap. This CDR3 is built from 11 residues. The CDR3 region is CASGQGEKLFF. The CDR3 DNA reads TGTGCCAGCGGCCAGGGCGAAAAACTGTTTTTT.

This chain uses TRBV27 with TRBJ2-1; D not resolved. Trimming stripped 6 bases from V and 8 bases from J, with 17 bases between. This CDR3 is 14 amino acids long. Germline V gives CDR1 MNHEY, CDR2 SMNVEV (reference sequence). The CDR3 sequence: CASRSFGSRYEQFF. CDR3 bases: TGTGCCAGCAGAAGTTTTGGTAGTAGGTATGAGCAGTTCTTC.

The chain has TRBV18 and TRBJ2-7; 9 bases are a match to TRBD2. This CDR3 is 15 amino acids long. CDR1 is KGHSH, CDR2 LQKENI, per germline. Unmatched junction bases numbered 6, after V lost 6 bases and J lost 0 bases. CDR3 in DNA: TGTGCCAGCTCCCGCGGGGGGGGGCCCTCCTACGAGCAGTACTTC. It yields the protein CASSRGGGPSYEQYF.